This T cell receptor beta chain is drawn from a study of blood T cells in healthy people across ages. The authors ran a second PCR of about 6 to 11 cycles using a sample-barcoded 5' primer and a J-beta primer mix. TCRdb called the 5' RACE reads again in MiXCR, with one record for every CDR3 protein. The repertoire holds some 1.6 million distinct CDR3 sequences, roughly a third seen once, with 10% to 12% in the top ten. Extraction yielded at least 5 micrograms of total RNA per sample. CDR1 and CDR2 (germline): MNHEY, SMNVEV (reference sequence). Trimming took off 9 bases at V and 5 bases at J, with 23 bases between the two ends. The CDR3 is 16 amino acids.

This sequence was found in a woman aged 30 to 39 in good health. The chain couples TRBV27 to TRBJ2-1; a weak D match, TRBD2 (6 bases). The specimen sequenced was blood. The CDR3 protein is CASKVPGTGTNNEQFF. CDR3 nucleotide sequence: TGTGCCAGTAAAGTACCCGGGACTGGAACCAACAATGAGCAGTTCTTC.